The TCR beta chain under discussion was sequenced for a study of blood T cell repertoires in COVID-19. Study overall: Samples of COVID-19 (acute and convalescent) were obtained from the United States, Italy and Spain. Sample material is recorded as cDNA or gDNA derived from T cells, B-cell-depleted T cells, or PBMCs.

As handled by the study authors: The assay estimated nucleated cells by amplifying reference gene primers. Produced via immunoSEQ multiplex PCR; TCRdb's table is partial and in-frame only. The V and J calls and clone size were taken over from that table, and D and trimming were inferred from the DNA. The sample records some 99,000 clones, 83% being singletons. The germline V and J ends were trimmed by 5 bases and 0 bases, with 9 bases remaining between them. Germline assignment: CDR1 SGHRS and CDR2 YFSETQ. The CDR3 runs to 14 residues. The source of this sequence is a woman aged 55-69 years with acute or convalescent COVID-19. Input material: peripheral blood. This chain uses TRBV5-1 with TRBJ1-3, with D perhaps TRBD1 (6 bases). Here the CDR3 DNA reads TGCGCCAGCAGTCAGGGGTTCTCTGGAAACACCATATATTTT. This sequence encodes CASSQGFSGNTIYF.